This note documents a single T cell receptor beta chain sequence. The V and J ends lost 6 bases and 6 bases respectively, with 21 bases between them. Germline CDR1 is MNHEY and CDR2 is SVGEGT. This CDR3 spans 16 amino acids. This sample is drawn from a study of blood T cell repertoires in COVID-19. Sequencing used immunoSEQ multiplex PCR; TCRdb keeps in-frame clones, though not all of them. The sample includes some 400,000 clones, around 89% seen only once; the top ten take 6% to 7.5%. Sequenced: peripheral blood. The chain employs TRBV6-2 or TRBV6-3 and TRBJ1-5; TRBD1 is a possible D gene (6 bases). This receptor was taken from a man aged 18 to 30 with active or convalescent COVID-19. Here the CDR3 DNA reads TGTGCCAGCAGCAAATTACAGGGTTTTAAGACTCAGCCCCAGCATTTT. Protein: CASSKLQGFKTQPQHF.